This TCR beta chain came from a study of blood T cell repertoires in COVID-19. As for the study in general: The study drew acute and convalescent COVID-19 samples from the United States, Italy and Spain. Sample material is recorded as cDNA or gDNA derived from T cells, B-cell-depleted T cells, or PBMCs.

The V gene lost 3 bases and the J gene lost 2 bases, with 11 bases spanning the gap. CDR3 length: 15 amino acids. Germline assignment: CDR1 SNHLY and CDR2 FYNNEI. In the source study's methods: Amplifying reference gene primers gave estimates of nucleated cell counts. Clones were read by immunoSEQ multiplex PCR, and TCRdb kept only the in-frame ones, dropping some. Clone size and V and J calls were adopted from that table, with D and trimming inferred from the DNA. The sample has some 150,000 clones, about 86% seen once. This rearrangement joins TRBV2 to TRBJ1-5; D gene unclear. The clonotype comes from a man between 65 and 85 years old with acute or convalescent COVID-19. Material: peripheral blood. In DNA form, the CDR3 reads TGTGCCAGCAGTGAGGTTGGAGTGGGCAATCAGCCCCAGCATTTT. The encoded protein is CASSEVGVGNQPQHF.